This T cell receptor beta chain emerged from a study of CD8 T cells in Susac syndrome. RNA in amounts of roughly 0.5 to 1 ug was reverse transcribed with random hexamers. The amplification used immunoSEQ multiplex PCR on TCR beta CDR3; it spanned 54 Vbeta and 13 Jbeta. Each CDR3 protein gets one entry after TCRdb re-called the immunoSEQ multiplex PCR reads with MiXCR. The sample yields some 190,000 distinct CDR3 sequences, about 94% seen once. This CDR3 is 13 amino acids long. The V end lost 3 bases, the J end lost 2 bases, and 7 bases lay between the germline ends. Germline CDR1 reads LNHNV; CDR2 reads YYDKDF (reference sequence). FACS was used to enrich TEMRA cells, whereas the CD8+ and CD4+ T cells were obtained by negative isolation.

This rearrangement joins TRBV15 to TRBJ2-5; tentative D call: TRBD2 (5 bases). Sequencing was carried out using CD4+ T cells from PBMCs. This TCR came from a human donor in good health. The CDR3 region is CATSRRAQETQYF. In DNA form, the CDR3 reads TGTGCCACCAGCAGGAGGGCTCAAGAGACCCAGTACTTC.